This TCR beta chain derives from a study of blood T cells in healthy people across ages. Study summary: Template switching retrieved approximately one barcoded beta molecule for each two T cells. Study-wide results and caveats: In older individuals, TCR beta diversity per million T cells was lower, falling roughly linearly with age.

This clonotype occurred a few times. Its antigen is unidentified. Germline CDR1 reads DFQATT; CDR2 reads SNEGSKA (reference sequence). Trimming removed 6 bases at V and 1 base at J, with 7 bases between. This CDR3 has 12 amino acids. Using a J-beta primer mix together with a sample-barcoded 5' primer, a second PCR was run for roughly 7 to 11 cycles. TCRdb ran MiXCR on the 5' RACE reads and lists one entry per CDR3 protein. Of about 930,000 distinct CDR3 sequences listed, just under 30% were seen once; the top ten hold roughly 10%. This sample also appeared in a second study, on T cells of mothers and their children. As that report states: Mother-child pairs who were related displayed a slightly higher overlap than unrelated pairs, a difference that was non-significant.

This chain links TRBV20-1 with TRBJ2-1; D may be TRBD1 (6 bases). Sequenced: blood. The TCR comes from a woman between 40 and 55 years old in good health. The CDR3 reads CSAQGSYNEQFF. In DNA, the CDR3 is TGCAGTGCACAGGGTTCCTACAATGAGCAGTTCTTC.